Here is one T cell receptor beta chain with its context. Its antigen remains unknown. Hyperthyroidism was newly diagnosed in patients aged 18 to 65 (duration under 2 months). This specimen comes from a study of T cells in Graves' hyperthyroidism and ophthalmopathy. Study results and caveats: Ophthalmopathy prediction by the model preceded onset by a median 6.5 months. Most clonotypes expanded in thyroid above 0.001 were likewise present in blood. A model built on 13 V-J features separated ophthalmopathy from stable hyperthyroidism.

The junction had 6 bases not matched to a gene; V was cut back by 5 bases and J by 3 bases. This CDR3 spans 14 amino acids. Germline lookup yields CDR1 SGHTA and CDR2 FQGNSA. The investigators amplified TCR beta CDR3 regions from RNA transcripts. First-round RT-PCR of the TCR CDR3 relied on the HTBI primer set. TCRdb processed the multiplex PCR reads anew with MiXCR; each CDR3 protein has one entry. The repertoire includes some 770,000 distinct CDR3 sequences, about a sixth of them detected once, and under 9.5% sits in the top ten. The chain is built from TRBV7-2 and TRBJ2-7; 8 bases map to TRBD2. The sequencing sample was made of blood. The clonotype comes from a man younger than 35 with Graves' hyperthyroidism. CDR3 nucleotides: TGTGCCAGCAGCCCGAGTGCGGGAGGCTACGAGCAGTACTTC. Translation: CASSPSAGGYEQYF. Based on the CDR3 plus reference TRBV7-2 and TRBJ2-7, the full variable domain is GAGVSQSPSNKVTEKGKDVELRCDPISGHTALYWYRQSLGQGLEFLIYFQGNSAPDKSGLPSDRFSAERTGGSVSTLTIQRTQQEDSAVYLCASSPSAGGYEQYFGPGTRLTVT.